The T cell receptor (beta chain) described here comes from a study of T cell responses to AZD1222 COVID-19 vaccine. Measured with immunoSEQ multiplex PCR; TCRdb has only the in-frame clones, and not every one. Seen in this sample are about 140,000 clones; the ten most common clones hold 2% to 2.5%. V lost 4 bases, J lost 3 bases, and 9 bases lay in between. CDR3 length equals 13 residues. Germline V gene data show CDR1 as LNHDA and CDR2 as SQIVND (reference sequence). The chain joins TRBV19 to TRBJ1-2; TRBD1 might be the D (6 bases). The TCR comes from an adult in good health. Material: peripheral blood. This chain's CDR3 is CASSKQGDYGYTF. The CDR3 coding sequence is TGTGCCAGTAGTAAACAGGGTGACTATGGCTACACCTTC.